The 10 T cell receptor beta chains given below trace back to one sample, sequenced in a study of blood T cell repertoires in COVID-19. The repertoire was sequenced with immunoSEQ multiplex PCR; TCRdb's copy has only in-frame clones and lacks some. This table has approximately 250,000 clones, about nine tenths appearing once. The sample comprised PBMCs or T cells enriched from blood (not recorded which). These receptors came from a young woman with acute COVID-19.

The rearrangement links TRBV21-1 to TRBJ1-5; the table's D call TRBD1 went unverified against the DNA. TRBV21-1 is a pseudogene locus. This CDR3 has 17 amino acids. CDR3: CASSKRKDRGWNQPQHF. Here the CDR3 DNA reads TGTGCCAGCAGCAAACGAAAGGACAGGGGATGGAATCAGCCCCAGCATTTT.

This clone appeared a single time. The J gene is TRBJ2-7, the V gene TRBV27, with 7 bases lining up with TRBD1. CDR3 length: 14 residues. Per the germline V gene, CDR1 is MNHEY and CDR2 is SMNVEV (reference sequence). V lost 4 bases, J lost 5 bases, and 8 bases stayed unmatched. Here the CDR3 reads CASSSRQGGHEQYF. In nucleotides, the CDR3 is TGTGCCAGCAGTTCCAGACAGGGTGGGCACGAGCAGTACTTC.

The chain combines TRBV7-9 with TRBJ1-6; D is undetermined. Germline lookup yields CDR1 SEHNR and CDR2 FQNEAQ (reference sequence). V lost 2 bases, J lost 8 bases, and 13 bases lay in between. The length of the CDR3 is 15 residues. The CDR3 loop is CASSLFSGNDSPLHF. The CDR3 nucleotides read TGTGCCAGCAGCTTATTCTCCGGTAATGATTCACCCCTCCACTTT. Complete variable domain (other parts from reference TRBV7-9 and TRBJ1-6): DTGVSQNPRHKITKRGQNVTFRCDPISEHNRLYWYRQTLGQGPEFLTYFQNEAQLEKSRLLSDRFSAERPKGSFSTLEIQRTEQGDSAMYLCASSLFSGNDSPLHFGNGTRLTVT.

This clone appeared a single time. This rearrangement joins TRBV12-5 to TRBJ1-1; D is perhaps TRBD1 (5 bases). Germline V gene data show CDR1 as LGHNT and CDR2 as FRNRAP. The CDR3 is 14 amino acids. The V end was cut by 1 base, the J end by 1 base, with 7 bases between. This chain's CDR3 is CASGLAGQNTEAFF. CDR3 DNA sequence: TGTGCTAGTGGTTTGGCCGGACAGAACACTGAAGCTTTCTTT.

The chain is built from TRBV4-1 and TRBJ1-5; TRBD1 might be the D (5 bases). V was pared by 1 base and J by 5 bases, with 15 bases between. The germline V gene encodes CDR1 MGHRA and CDR2 YSYEKL. This CDR3 is 16 amino acids long. CDR3 loop: CASSQALGREYQPQHF. The CDR3, as DNA: TGCGCCAGCAGCCAAGCATTGGGCAGGGAATATCAGCCCCAGCATTTT.

The chain combines TRBV5-8 with TRBJ1-5; tentative D call: TRBD1 (5 bases). V was cut by 0 bases and J by 0 bases, with 7 bases left in between. The CDR3 consists of 15 residues. Germline CDR1 SGHTS, CDR2 YDEGEE. The CDR3 is CASSLAQGSNQPQHF. The CDR3 region has the DNA TGTGCCAGCAGCTTGGCCCAGGGTAGCAATCAGCCCCAGCATTTT.

The chain has TRBV10-3 and TRBJ1-5; possibly TRBD1 for D (6 bases). Deletions cut 5 bases from V and 7 bases from J, with 15 bases between. The CDR3 is made up of 14 amino acids. Per the germline V gene, CDR1 is ENHRY and CDR2 is SYGVKD. The CDR3 sequence is CAISKDSSPQPQHF. The CDR3 DNA follows: TGTGCCATCAGTAAGGACAGTTCTCCCCAGCCCCAGCATTTT.

The V call is TRBV19, the J call TRBJ1-1; 7 nucleotides match TRBD1. Germline CDR1 LNHDA, CDR2 SQIVND (reference sequence). This CDR3 is built from 16 residues. Unmatched junction bases numbered 6, after V lost 0 bases and J lost 2 bases. The DNA for the CDR3 is TGTGCCAGTAGTATAGACAACAGGGGCTACAACACTGAAGCTTTCTTT. It is translated as CASSIDNRGYNTEAFF.

The rearrangement uses TRBV28 and TRBJ1-4, with a weak D call TRBD1 (5 bases). The CDR3 spans 15 residues. Germline values: CDR1 MDHEN, CDR2 SYDVKM. V was shortened by 3 bases and J by 11 bases, with 19 bases between the two germline ends. The CDR3 nucleotides are TGTGCCAGCAGTTTTGGGGGAGGGCGCCTGGCGAAACTGTTTTTT. Amino acid sequence: CASSFGGGRLAKLFF.

This chain joins TRBV5-4 and TRBJ1-1; the D gene is possibly TRBD1 (6 bases). The CDR3 is made up of 16 amino acids. Trimming cost V 0 bases and J 0 bases, with 12 bases left between them. CDR1 SGHNT and CDR2 YYREEE come from the germline V gene (reference sequence). This CDR3 is CASSLGGGTMNTEAFF. CDR3 nucleotides: TGTGCCAGCAGCTTGGGAGGGGGAACAATGAACACTGAAGCTTTCTTT.